A single sample gave rise to the 18 T cell receptor beta chains below, sequenced in a study of cytomegalovirus exposure and HLA in healthy donors. The PCR ran on 60 Vbeta and 13 Jbeta primers. Libraries were prepared by immunoSEQ multiplex PCR; TCRdb keeps only in-frame clonotypes and omits some of them. The sample lists under 130,000 clones, around 80% occurring once. Input material: PBMCs. Every receptor here comes from a man aged 35-49 years in good health and CMV-seropositive.

This chain connects TRBV7-8 to TRBJ2-2; 7 bases align to TRBD1. CDR1 is SGHVS and CDR2 is FQNEAQ in the germline V gene. This CDR3 spans 14 amino acids. V dropped 5 bases and J dropped 5; count of bases not matched to a gene: 5. The CDR3 reads CASSPRQGTGELFF. For the CDR3, the DNA is TGTGCCAGCAGCCCTCGACAGGGAACCGGGGAGCTGTTTTTT. Based on the CDR3 plus reference TRBV7-8 and TRBJ2-2, the full variable domain is GAGVSQSPRYKVAKRGQDVALRCDPISGHVSLFWYQQALGQGPEFLTYFQNEAQLDKSGLPSDRFFAERPEGSVSTLKIQRTQQEDSAVYLCASSPRQGTGELFFGEGSRLTVL.

V gene TRBV30 combines with J gene TRBJ1-1; a weak D match, TRBD1 (5 bases). The V and J ends lost 5 bases and 8 bases respectively, with 9 bases between them. Germline CDR1 GTSNPN, CDR2 SVGIG (reference sequence). This CDR3 contains 10 residues. The CDR3 DNA reads as TGTGCCTGGGGAAACAGGGAAGCTTTCTTT. It translates to CAWGNREAFF. Looking up the rest from reference TRBV30 and TRBJ1-1 gives the full variable domain: SQTIHQWPATLVQPVGSPLSLECTVEGTSNPNLYWYRQAAGRGLQLLFYSVGIGQISSEVPQNLSASRPQDRQFILSSKKLLLSDSGFYLCAWGNREAFFGQGTRLTVV.

The chain uses TRBV5-4 and TRBJ2-3; 9 bases align to TRBD2. V lost 1 base, J lost 4 bases, and 10 bases stayed unmatched. Germline values: CDR1 SGHNT, CDR2 YYREEE (reference sequence). There are 17 residues in the CDR3. The CDR3 spells CASSLFPRGGAPDTQYF. CDR3 sequence (DNA): TGTGCCAGCAGCTTGTTCCCGCGGGGGGGCGCGCCAGATACGCAGTATTTT.

This chain connects TRBV19 to TRBJ2-7; 7 bases align to TRBD1. Germline CDR1 LNHDA, CDR2 SQIVND (reference sequence). The CDR3 totals 15 residues. V lost 1 base, J lost 3 bases, and 6 bases stayed unmatched. The CDR3: CASSIVEGGHYEQYF. The CDR3, as DNA: TGTGCCAGTAGTATAGTGGAAGGGGGCCACTACGAGCAGTACTTC.

This chain connects TRBV18 to TRBJ2-1, with D possibly TRBD2 on 5 matching bases. The V end was cut by 2 bases, the J end by 0 bases, with 20 bases between. CDR1 KGHSH and CDR2 LQKENI come from the germline V gene. This CDR3 spans 19 amino acids. The CDR3 spells CASSPSISSNPSSYNEQFF. The CDR3 DNA is TGTGCCAGCTCACCATCAATTTCTAGCAACCCAAGCTCCTACAATGAGCAGTTCTTC.

The chain links TRBV2 to TRBJ1-5, with a weak D call TRBD1 (5 bases). V was shortened by 6 bases and J by 2 bases, with 23 bases between the two germline ends. This CDR3 contains 18 residues. CDR1 and CDR2 from the germline V gene are SNHLY and FYNNEI. The CDR3 reads CASSERRRVGRGNQPQHF. CDR3 sequence (DNA): TGTGCCAGCAGCGAAAGGCGCAGGGTAGGGCGAGGCAATCAGCCCCAGCATTTT.

The gene calls are TRBV19 and TRBJ2-7, with TRBD1 identical over 11 bases. Germline CDR1 is LNHDA and CDR2 is SQIVND (reference sequence). V dropped 10 bases and J dropped 4; count of bases not matched to a gene: 3. CDR3 length: 12 residues. CDR3 DNA sequence: TGTGCCACCCGGGACAGGGGGTACGAGCAGTACTTC. Its protein product is CATRDRGYEQYF.

This clone was observed a single time. V is TRBV7-2 and J is TRBJ2-3; 7 bases map to TRBD2. CDR3 length: 16 amino acids. Unmatched junction bases numbered 8, after V lost 5 bases and J lost 0 bases. The germline V gene has CDR1 SGHTA and CDR2 FQGNSA. Written as DNA, the CDR3 is TGTGCCAGCAGCCGGACTAGTGCACGGAGCACAGATACGCAGTATTTT. Its protein is CASSRTSARSTDTQYF.

The V call is TRBV6-5, the J call TRBJ1-1; the D is unclear. V was shortened by 6 bases and J by 0 bases, with 11 bases between the two germline ends. The CDR3 runs to 14 residues. Germline lookup yields CDR1 MNHEY and CDR2 SVGAGI. The CDR3, as DNA: TGTGCCAGCAGACCAACTGTTGTGAACACTGAAGCTTTCTTT. Its translation is CASRPTVVNTEAFF.

About this clone itself: The germline gene is not matched at one end of the junction; a read error may be the cause. The chain recombines TRBV7-7 with TRBJ1-1; D is perhaps TRBD1 (5 bases). This CDR3 contains 13 residues. The germline V gene has CDR1 SSHAT and CDR2 FNYEAQ (reference sequence). The CDR3 protein is CASSRDSSTEAFF. The CDR3 nucleotides read TGTGCTAGCAGTCGGGACTCCAGCACTGAAGCTTTCTTT.

This clone was counted only a few times. The rearrangement uses TRBV10-1 and TRBJ1-1; 10 bases align to TRBD1. The ends lost 2 bases at V and 7 bases at J; junction bases unmatched: 4. Germline CDR1 WNHNN, CDR2 SYGVQD (reference sequence). The CDR3 spans 14 residues. The CDR3 sequence is CASSETGTGVEAFF. CDR3 nucleotides: TGCGCCAGCAGTGAGACCGGGACAGGGGTTGAAGCTTTCTTT.

The V gene is TRBV6-1, the J gene TRBJ2-7; 7 bases agree with TRBD2. Looked up from germline, CDR1 is MNHNS and CDR2 is SASEGT. V lost 2 bases and J lost 5; bases outside the gene matches: 6. This CDR3 spans 14 amino acids. In nucleotides, the CDR3 is TGTGCCAGCAGTGAACCCCGTCGGGGGGACGAGCAGTACTTC. Amino acid sequence: CASSEPRRGDEQYF.

The rearrangement uses TRBV29-1 and TRBJ2-7, with D perhaps TRBD2 (5 bases). There are 13 residues in the CDR3. V was pared by 7 bases and J by 6 bases, with 19 bases between. Germline V CDR1 and CDR2: SQVTM, ANQGSEA. The CDR3 here is CSAIDGVSVEQYF. CDR3 DNA: TGCAGCGCGATAGACGGGGTTTCGGTCGAGCAGTACTTC.

The chain has TRBV7-3 and TRBJ2-5, with 10 bases aligning to TRBD1. Losses at the gene ends were 4 bases for V and 11 bases for J; bases not matched to a gene: 4. The CDR3 extends over 12 amino acids. Looked up from germline, CDR1 is SGHTA and CDR2 is FQGTGA. CDR3 in amino acids: CASSSGTGEQYF. DNA for the CDR3: TGTGCCAGCAGCTCAGGGACAGGGGAACAGTACTTC.

The V and J genes are TRBV29-1 and TRBJ2-1, with a tentative D call TRBD1 (5 bases). This CDR3 region has 12 residues. V was cut by 1 base and J by 5 bases, with 6 bases left in between. Germline lookup yields CDR1 SQVTM and CDR2 ANQGSEA. Written as DNA, the CDR3 is TGCAGCGTTGAAGGGGGCGACAATGAGCAGTTCTTC. It codes for CSVEGGDNEQFF.

This rearrangement joins TRBV7-9 to TRBJ1-4; no firm D call. Trimming removed 5 bases at V and 8 bases at J, with 6 bases between. Looked up from germline, CDR1 is SEHNR and CDR2 is FQNEAQ (reference sequence). The CDR3 totals 11 residues. CDR3: CASSPGEKLFF. The CDR3 DNA follows: TGTGCCAGCAGCCCCGGGGAAAAACTGTTTTTT.

V and J are TRBV7-3 and TRBJ2-1; D is perhaps TRBD1 (5 bases). CDR3 size: 13 residues. The V gene's germline CDR1 is SGHTA and CDR2 FQGTGA. Trimming stripped 1 base from V and 9 bases from J, with 10 bases between. CDR3: CASSLNQGVEQFF. The CDR3 coding sequence is TGTGCCAGCAGCTTAAATCAAGGGGTTGAGCAGTTCTTC.

This clone turned up a few times. The chain recombines TRBV4-3 with TRBJ2-1; TRBD1 matches at 9 bases. J gave up 2 bases and V 2 bases, and 1 base lay outside the gene matches. Germline V CDR1 and CDR2: LGHNA, YSLEER. CDR3 length equals 15 residues. The CDR3 reads CASSQTGGPYNEQFF. In DNA, the CDR3 is TGCGCCAGCAGCCAAACAGGGGGCCCCTACAATGAGCAGTTCTTC.